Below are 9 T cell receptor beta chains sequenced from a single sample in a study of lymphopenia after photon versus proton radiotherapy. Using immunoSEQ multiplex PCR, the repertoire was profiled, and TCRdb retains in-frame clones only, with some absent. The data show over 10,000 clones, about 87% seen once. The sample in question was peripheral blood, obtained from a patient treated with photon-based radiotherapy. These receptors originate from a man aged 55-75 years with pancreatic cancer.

CDR3 amino acids: CASSQNPRDSEAFF. The CDR3 nucleotides read TGCGCCAGCAGCCAAAACCCCCGGGACAGTGAAGCTTTCTTT. The chain is built from TRBV4-3 and TRBJ1-1, with 7 positions matching TRBD1. The germline V gene encodes CDR1 LGHNA and CDR2 YSLEER. The CDR3 has 14 residues. J gave up 7 bases and V 2 bases, and 7 bases lay outside the gene matches.

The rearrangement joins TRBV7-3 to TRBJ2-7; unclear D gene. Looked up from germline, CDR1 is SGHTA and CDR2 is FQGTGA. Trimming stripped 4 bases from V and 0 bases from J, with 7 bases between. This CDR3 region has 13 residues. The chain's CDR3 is CASSSDASYEQYF. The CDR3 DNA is TGTGCCAGCAGCTCGGACGCCTCCTACGAGCAGTACTTC.

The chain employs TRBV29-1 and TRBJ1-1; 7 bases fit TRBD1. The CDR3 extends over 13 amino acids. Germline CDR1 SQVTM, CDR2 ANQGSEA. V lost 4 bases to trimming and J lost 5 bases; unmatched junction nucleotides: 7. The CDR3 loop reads CSVVKGARTEAFF. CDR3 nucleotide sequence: TGCAGCGTTGTCAAGGGGGCGAGAACTGAAGCTTTCTTT.

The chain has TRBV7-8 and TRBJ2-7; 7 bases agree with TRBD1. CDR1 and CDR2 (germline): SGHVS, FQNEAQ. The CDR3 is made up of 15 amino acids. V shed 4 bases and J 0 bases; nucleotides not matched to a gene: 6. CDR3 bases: TGTGCCAGCAGCTACGATGCAGGGGGCTCCTACGAGCAGTACTTC. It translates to CASSYDAGGSYEQYF.

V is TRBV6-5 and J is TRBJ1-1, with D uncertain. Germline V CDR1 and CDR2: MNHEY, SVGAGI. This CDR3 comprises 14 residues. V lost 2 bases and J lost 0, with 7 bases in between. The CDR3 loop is CASSYGRLNTEAFF. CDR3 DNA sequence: TGTGCCAGCAGTTACGGCCGTCTGAACACTGAAGCTTTCTTT.

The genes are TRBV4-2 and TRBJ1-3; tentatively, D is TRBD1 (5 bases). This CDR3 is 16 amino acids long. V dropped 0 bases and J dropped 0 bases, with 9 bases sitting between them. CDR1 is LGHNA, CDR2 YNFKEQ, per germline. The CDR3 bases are TGTGCCAGCAGCCAAGATCGGGGCGCCTCTGGAAACACCATATATTTT. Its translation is CASSQDRGASGNTIYF.

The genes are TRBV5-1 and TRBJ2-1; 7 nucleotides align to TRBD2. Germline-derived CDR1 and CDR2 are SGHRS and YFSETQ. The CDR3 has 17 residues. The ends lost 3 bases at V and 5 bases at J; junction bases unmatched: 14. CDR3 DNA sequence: TGCGCCAGCAGCTCCCCCTTGGGCGGGAGCTTGAACAATGAGCAGTTCTTC. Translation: CASSSPLGGSLNNEQFF.

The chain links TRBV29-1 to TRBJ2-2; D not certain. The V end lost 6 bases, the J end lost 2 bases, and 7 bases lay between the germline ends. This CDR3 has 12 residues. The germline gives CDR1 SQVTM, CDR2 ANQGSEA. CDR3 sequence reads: CSVWGNTGELFF. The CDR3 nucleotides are TGCAGCGTCTGGGGAAACACCGGGGAGCTGTTTTTT.

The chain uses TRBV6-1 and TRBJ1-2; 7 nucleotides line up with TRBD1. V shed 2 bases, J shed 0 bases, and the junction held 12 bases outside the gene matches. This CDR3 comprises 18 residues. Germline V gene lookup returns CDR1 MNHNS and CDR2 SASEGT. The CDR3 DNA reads TGTGCCAGCAGTGAAAAAGACAGGGTTTTGGATTCTAACTATGGCTACACCTTC. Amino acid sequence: CASSEKDRVLDSNYGYTF.